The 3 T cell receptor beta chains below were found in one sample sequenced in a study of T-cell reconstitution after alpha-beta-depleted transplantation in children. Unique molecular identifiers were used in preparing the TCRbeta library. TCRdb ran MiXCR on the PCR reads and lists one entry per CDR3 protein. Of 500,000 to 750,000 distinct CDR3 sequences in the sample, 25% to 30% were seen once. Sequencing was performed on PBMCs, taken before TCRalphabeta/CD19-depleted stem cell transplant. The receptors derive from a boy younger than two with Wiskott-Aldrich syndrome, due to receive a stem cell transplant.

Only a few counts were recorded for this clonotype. CDR3 sequence (DNA): TGTGCCAGCAGCGAAAGGGGAACTGAAGCTTTCTTT. Protein: CASSERGTEAFF. This chain links TRBV27 with TRBJ1-1, with TRBD1 as a possible D gene (5 bases). In germline, CDR1 is MNHEY, CDR2 SMNVEV (reference sequence). The CDR3 is made up of 12 amino acids. Deletions cut 6 bases from V and 5 bases from J, with 10 bases between.

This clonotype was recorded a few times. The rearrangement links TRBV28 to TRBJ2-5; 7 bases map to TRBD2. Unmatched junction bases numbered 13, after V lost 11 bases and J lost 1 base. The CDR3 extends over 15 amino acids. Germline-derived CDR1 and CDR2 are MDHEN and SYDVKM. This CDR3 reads CAVRRSSGGQETQYF. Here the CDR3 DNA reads TGTGCCGTCCGCCGGTCTAGCGGAGGCCAAGAGACCCAGTACTTC. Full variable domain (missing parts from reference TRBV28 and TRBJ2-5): DVKVTQSSRYLVKRTGEKVFLECVQDMDHENMFWYRQDPGLGLRLIYFSYDVKMKEKGDIPEGYSVSREKKERFSLILESASTNQTSMYLCAVRRSSGGQETQYFGPGTRLLVL.

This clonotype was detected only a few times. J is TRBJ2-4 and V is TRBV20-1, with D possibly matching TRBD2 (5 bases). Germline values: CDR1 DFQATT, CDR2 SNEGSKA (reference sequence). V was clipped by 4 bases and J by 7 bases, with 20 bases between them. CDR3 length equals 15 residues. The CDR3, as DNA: TGCAGTGCTACCACTAGGGCGGGTATTTTTAACATTCAGTACTTC. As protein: CSATTRAGIFNIQYF.